Detailed here is one TCR beta chain. The sample belongs to a study of blood T cells in healthy people across ages. Every sample gave at least 5 micrograms of total RNA when it was extracted. For the second PCR, which ran for about 6 to 11 cycles, a sample-barcoded 5' primer and a J-beta primer mix were used. Carrying 12 random nucleotides, a template-switch adaptor labeled each individual cDNA molecule. TCRdb recomputed calls from the 5' RACE reads with MiXCR, one row per CDR3 protein. This sample has some 560,000 distinct CDR3 sequences, with about a quarter found just once. Trimming at V came to 3 bases and at J to 10 bases, leaving 8 bases not matched to a gene. Germline V lookup: CDR1 DFQATT, CDR2 SNEGSKA (reference sequence). The CDR3 runs 14 residues. These same data were also listed under a study on T cells of mothers and their children. As reported in that work: The second PCR used the M1S primer, and this primer added sample barcodes and 2-4 random nucleotides.

The receptor's source is a boy aged 2-9 years in good health. The chain has TRBV20-1 and TRBJ1-6, with TRBD1 matching 8 bases. The sequencing input was blood. The CDR3 spells CSARADRVLSPLHF. The CDR3 DNA reads as TGCAGTGCTAGGGCGGACAGGGTCCTGTCACCCCTCCACTTT.